This T cell receptor (beta chain) emerged from a study of blood T cell repertoires in COVID-19. About the study: Samples came from the United States, Italy and Spain, spanning acute and convalescent COVID-19.

This CDR3 contains 16 residues. Germline V gives CDR1 SGHRS, CDR2 YFSETQ. Trimming shortened V by 6 bases and J by 4 bases, and 20 bases separated the two germline ends. Authors' processing steps: Estimated nucleated cell counts came from reference gene primer amplification. The protocol was immunoSEQ multiplex PCR, while the TCRdb copy is restricted to in-frame clones and leaves out a portion. V and J calls and clone size are as listed in that table; D and trimming were resolved from the DNA. The sample yields tens of thousands of clones, about 76% seen once. This chain uses TRBV5-1 with TRBJ1-3; no reliable D call. Input material: peripheral blood. This clonotype was obtained from a human donor with active or convalescent COVID-19. The donor label of this sample is uncertain. The CDR3 spells CASTPTGEVGGNTIYF. CDR3 sequence (DNA): TGCGCCAGCACCCCGACCGGGGAGGTGGGAGGAAACACCATATATTTT.